This TCR beta chain was retrieved from a study of glioma-infiltrating T cells. Amplification of TCR alpha and beta CDR3 regions from RNA used iRepertoire nested multiplex PCR. MiXCR, applied by TCRdb to the multiplex PCR reads, yields one record per CDR3 protein. The data contain some 110,000 distinct CDR3 sequences, approximately 23% of them singletons. This CDR3 spans 11 amino acids. V lost 5 bases, J lost 12 bases, and 11 bases lay in between. The germline gives CDR1 SGHAT, CDR2 FQNNGV. The table lists this clonotype with many counts. The gene calls are TRBV11-2 and TRBJ2-1; weak D call: TRBD2 (6 bases). This receptor was obtained from a human donor with low-grade glioma or glioblastoma, undergoing nonglioma brain surgery, or in good health (not recorded which). Sequencing was done on a sample of glioma tissue, nonneoplastic brain tissue, or PBMCs (not recorded which). The CDR3 nucleotides are TGTGCCAGCAGCCTCGGGGGTGGGCAGTTCTTC. Residues: CASSLGGGQFF.